This TCR beta chain emerged from a study of OX40 agonist ivuxolimab in advanced cancers. For the study at large: The study treated patients with ivuxolimab, an agonistic anti-OX40 (CD134) antibody.

Germline V gives CDR1 SGDLS, CDR2 YYNGEE. V lost 0 bases to trimming and J lost 1 base, with 7 bases between them. The CDR3 loop spans 14 amino acids. Clones were sequenced by immunoSEQ multiplex PCR, and TCRdb holds only the in-frame ones, with some missing. This repertoire shows tens of thousands of clones, approximately 91% found once; its top ten account for about 6.6%. Autoimmune disease history or systemic immunosuppression led to patients being barred. Findings and caveats of the study: At 0.1 to 3.0 mg/kg, CD4+ and CD8+ blood T cells expanded clonally by week 6.

This clone was found once. The antigen remains undetermined. Sequencing was performed on CD4+ or CD8+ T cells sorted from blood, taken in a trial of the OX40 agonist ivuxolimab. This receptor was obtained from an adult with an advanced solid tumor such as melanoma, head and neck, liver or kidney cancer. V is TRBV9 and J is TRBJ1-1; D is uncertain. This CDR3 reads CASSVGGQNTEAFF. CDR3 in DNA: TGTGCCAGCAGCGTAGGGGGTCAGAACACTGAAGCTTTCTTT. Filled out from reference TRBV9 and TRBJ1-1, the complete variable domain reads DSGVTQTPKHLITATGQRVTLRCSPRSGDLSVYWYQQSLDQGLQFLIQYYNGEERAKGNILERFSAQQFPDLHSELNLSSLELGDSALYFCASSVGGQNTEAFFGQGTRLTVV.